The next 26 T cell receptor beta chains were all read from a single sample in a study of blood T cell repertoires in COVID-19. TCRdb keeps only in-frame clones here, not all; method: immunoSEQ multiplex PCR. This repertoire shows fewer than 250,000 clones, around 76% found once; its top ten account for approximately 7.8%. The sequenced material came from peripheral blood. The receptors shown here come from an older woman with COVID-19, enrolled during active disease.

This clone has a single count. The chain combines TRBV9 with TRBJ2-3, with D perhaps matching TRBD2 (6 bases). Germline V gene sequence: CDR1 SGDLS, CDR2 YYNGEE. Trimming removed 0 bases from V and 5 bases from J, with 10 bases in between. This CDR3 is 14 amino acids long. CDR3 amino acids: CASSVGKGGDTQYF. Here the CDR3 DNA reads TGTGCCAGCAGCGTAGGAAAGGGAGGAGATACGCAGTATTTT.

Here the CDR3 DNA reads TGCGCCAGCAGCTTGGGCCTAGGACAGGGGAACTATGGCTACACCTTC. Protein product: CASSLGLGQGNYGYTF. The chain joins TRBV5-1 to TRBJ1-2, with 9 positions matching TRBD1. The CDR3 sequence is 16 residues long. Trimming cost V 0 bases and J 2 bases; bases outside gene matches: 5. Germline-derived CDR1 and CDR2 are SGHRS and YFSETQ.

V gene TRBV7-2 combines with J gene TRBJ1-1; TRBD1 aligns across 9 bases. The V gene's germline CDR1 is SGHTA and CDR2 FQGNSA. CDR3 size: 13 residues. V lost 5 bases to trimming and J lost 7 bases; unmatched junction nucleotides: 5. CDR3 protein: CASSPRDRVEAFF. The CDR3 DNA sequence: TGTGCCAGCAGCCCTCGGGACAGGGTTGAAGCTTTCTTT.

The chain carries TRBV10-3 and TRBJ2-2; 12 bases line up with TRBD1. This CDR3 has 18 amino acids. V dropped 6 bases and J dropped 3; count of bases not matched to a gene: 11. From germline, CDR1 is ENHRY and CDR2 SYGVKD. In DNA form, the CDR3 reads TGTGCCATCAGCCCCGGGACAGGGGGCGTCCGGGACACCGGGGAGCTGTTTTTT. Protein product: CAISPGTGGVRDTGELFF.

V is TRBV11-2 and J is TRBJ2-1, with D possibly matching TRBD2 (7 bases). Germline V gene sequence: CDR1 SGHAT, CDR2 FQNNGV. The CDR3 totals 13 residues. Trimming took off 1 base at V and 9 bases at J, with 10 bases between the two ends. The CDR3 is CASSLVGGLEQFF. The DNA for the CDR3 is TGTGCCAGCAGCTTAGTCGGGGGGCTTGAGCAGTTCTTC. The full variable domain, its missing parts supplied by reference TRBV11-2 and TRBJ2-1, is EAGVAQSPRYKIIEKRQSVAFWCNPISGHATLYWYQQILGQGPKLLIQFQNNGVVDDSQLPKDRFSAERLKGVDSTLKIQPAKLEDSAVYLCASSLVGGLEQFFGPGTRLTVL.

In DNA form, the CDR3 reads TGTGCCAGCAGCTTATCGGATACGCAGTATTTT. Translation: CASSLSDTQYF. The genes are TRBV7-8 and TRBJ2-3; D is unclear. The CDR3 extends over 11 amino acids. V shed 2 bases and J shed 6 bases, with 3 bases lying between them. Looked up from germline, CDR1 is SGHVS and CDR2 is FQNEAQ.

This clone appeared a single time. The genes are TRBV3-1 (or the pseudogene TRBV3-2) and TRBJ2-1, with 10 bases matching TRBD2. V lost 0 bases and J lost 9; bases outside the gene matches: 11. The CDR3 consists of 17 residues. Germline CDR1 reads LGHDT; CDR2 reads YNNKEL (reference sequence). The DNA for the CDR3 is TGTGCCAGCAGCCAAGATCGTCTAGCGGGAGTTATTGCTGAGCAGTTCTTC. It encodes CASSQDRLAGVIAEQFF.

The V call is TRBV5-1, the J call TRBJ1-4; 10 nucleotides line up with TRBD1. This CDR3 has 16 residues. The germline V gene encodes CDR1 SGHRS and CDR2 YFSETQ. J was trimmed by 3 bases and V by 0 bases; bases with no gene match: 2. CDR3 nucleotides: TGCGCCAGCAGCTTGGGACAGGGGGCCTCTAATGAAAAACTGTTTTTT. Its translation: CASSLGQGASNEKLFF.

This clone was seen a single time. The rearrangement links TRBV6-5 to TRBJ1-1; 8 bases match TRBD1. The CDR3 loop spans 15 amino acids. The J segment lost 5 bases and the V segment lost 0 bases, leaving 5 bases of the junction unmatched. The germline CDR1 and CDR2 sequences are MNHEY and SVGAGI. The CDR3, as DNA: TGTGCCAGCAGTTACTCGAACAGGGGGAGGACTGAAGCTTTCTTT. Its protein product is CASSYSNRGRTEAFF.

This clone was counted a single time. The chain carries TRBV28 and TRBJ1-3, with D maybe TRBD1 (6 bases). V lost 6 bases, J lost 4 bases, and 13 bases lay in between. The CDR3 is made up of 14 amino acids. Germline lookup yields CDR1 MDHEN and CDR2 SYDVKM. The CDR3 nucleotides are TGTGCCAGCAGCCCTGACGGACAGGGAAACACCATATATTTT. Translating it yields CASSPDGQGNTIYF.

V and J are TRBV7-9 and TRBJ1-4; D not resolved. Trimming stripped 3 bases from V and 5 bases from J, with 10 bases between. The CDR3 loop spans 14 amino acids. Germline CDR1 is SEHNR and CDR2 is FQNEAQ (reference sequence). CDR3 nucleotides: TGTGCCAGCAGCTTTTTACGGGGAAATGAAAAACTGTTTTTT. Translated, it gives CASSFLRGNEKLFF.

The chain joins TRBV18 to TRBJ2-5, with 7 bases matching TRBD2. This CDR3 has 16 residues. V dropped 1 base and J dropped 4; count of bases not matched to a gene: 9. CDR1 KGHSH and CDR2 LQKENI come from the germline V gene. The CDR3 DNA is TGTGCCAGCTCACCACGGGGCGGGAGCTTCGGAGAGACCCAGTACTTC. Its translation: CASSPRGGSFGETQYF.

The CDR3 DNA reads as TGTGCCAGCAGTCCTCTAGCGGAGACCCAGTACTTC. It yields the protein CASSPLAETQYF. The chain combines TRBV12-3 or TRBV12-4 with TRBJ2-5, with a weak D call TRBD2 (6 bases). CDR3 length: 12 residues. With 5 bases removed from V and 5 bases from J, the gap between germline ends came to 9 bases.

The CDR3 DNA follows: TGCGCCAGCAGCTTGGATTCGTCTAGCGGGAGTTTAGATACGCAGTATTTT. This gives the protein CASSLDSSSGSLDTQYF. The chain employs TRBV5-1 and TRBJ2-3; TRBD2 aligns across 10 bases. There are 17 residues in the CDR3. V was pared by 0 bases and J by 5 bases, with 9 bases of the junction left unmatched. Per the germline V gene, CDR1 is SGHRS and CDR2 is YFSETQ.

The chain has TRBV3-1 (or the pseudogene TRBV3-2) and TRBJ1-6, with D perhaps TRBD1 (5 bases). The CDR3 extends over 15 amino acids. V was trimmed by 3 bases and J by 6 bases, leaving 12 bases between them. Germline CDR1 reads LGHDT; CDR2 reads YNNKEL (reference sequence). Here the CDR3 reads CASSQTGAANSPLHF. CDR3 DNA sequence: TGTGCCAGCAGCCAGACTGGGGCGGCTAATTCACCCCTCCACTTT.

The V and J genes are TRBV27 and TRBJ2-7, with 7 bases that match TRBD1. Trimming took 6 bases from V and 3 from J; bases not matched to a gene: 2. The CDR3 runs 12 residues. Germline values: CDR1 MNHEY, CDR2 SMNVEV (reference sequence). The CDR3: CASSRGYYEQYV. DNA of the CDR3: TGTGCCAGCAGCAGGGGGTACTACGAGCAGTACGTC.

There are a few counts of this clone. V is TRBV3-1 (or the pseudogene TRBV3-2) and J is TRBJ2-1, with D uncertain. Between the trimmed V and J ends, which lost 1 base and 5 bases, there was a span of 12 bases. This CDR3 has 15 amino acids. Germline CDR1 and CDR2: LGHDT and YNNKEL (reference sequence). The CDR3 region is CASSQGTASNNEQFF. The CDR3, as DNA: TGTGCCAGCAGCCAAGGAACAGCATCTAACAATGAGCAGTTCTTC.

V is TRBV6-2 or TRBV6-3 and J is TRBJ1-5; 7 bases map to TRBD1. The CDR3 is made up of 14 amino acids. Germline CDR1 and CDR2: MNHEY and SVGEGT. The trim removed 1 base at V and 7 bases at J, leaving 4 bases unmatched. The CDR3 DNA follows: TGTGCCAGCAGTTACTGGGACAGTCGGCAGCCCCAGCATTTT. Amino acids: CASSYWDSRQPQHF.

The chain joins TRBV20-1 to TRBJ1-2; D not certain. The CDR3 spans 9 residues. Germline loops: CDR1 DFQATT, CDR2 SNEGSKA (reference sequence). V was cut by 6 bases and J by 11 bases, with 10 bases left in between. The CDR3 coding sequence is TGCAGTGCCTGGCAGGATTACACCTTC. It translates to CSAWQDYTF.

The chain combines TRBV9 with TRBJ2-5; 10 bases agree with TRBD2. This CDR3 spans 17 amino acids. Trimming at V came to 2 bases and at J to 1 base, leaving 8 bases not matched to a gene. Germline V lookup: CDR1 SGDLS, CDR2 YYNGEE. The CDR3 sequence is CASSVPASGSRQETQYF. In DNA form, the CDR3 reads TGTGCCAGCAGCGTCCCTGCTAGCGGGAGCCGCCAAGAGACCCAGTACTTC.

V gene TRBV7-2 combines with J gene TRBJ2-5; possible D gene TRBD1, 6 bases. Trimming shortened V by 5 bases and J by 4 bases, and 11 bases separated the two germline ends. The germline CDR1 and CDR2 sequences are SGHTA and FQGNSA. This CDR3 is 13 amino acids long. The CDR3 reads CASSATRGETQYF. The DNA of the CDR3 is TGTGCCAGCAGCGCAACCAGGGGAGAGACCCAGTACTTC.

The chain links TRBV18 to TRBJ2-4; perhaps TRBD1 as D (5 bases). Looked up from germline, CDR1 is KGHSH and CDR2 is LQKENI. The V and J ends lost 0 bases and 0 bases respectively, with 15 bases between them. The CDR3 sequence is 18 residues long. CDR3 DNA sequence: TGTGCCAGCTCACCACCCAGGACAAGTGCAGTAGCCAAAAACATTCAGTACTTC. Its translation is CASSPPRTSAVAKNIQYF.

This clone was seen a single time. The rearrangement links TRBV10-3 to TRBJ1-5, with a possible D match to TRBD1 (5 bases). V dropped 3 bases and J dropped 1 base, with 10 bases sitting between them. Germline CDR1 ENHRY, CDR2 SYGVKD. The CDR3 contains 15 residues. The CDR3 DNA is TGTGCCATCAGTGAAAGGGAGGGGAGCAATCAGCCCCAGCATTTT. Its translation is CAISEREGSNQPQHF.

This clone was picked up a small number of times. The chain is built from TRBV29-1 and TRBJ2-2; the match to TRBD2 covers 8 bases. Trimming removed 4 bases from V and 2 bases from J; junction bases left unmatched: 6. The germline gives CDR1 SQVTM, CDR2 ANQGSEA. This CDR3 has 15 amino acids. The chain's CDR3 is CSVGRLAGNTGELFF. CDR3 DNA: TGCAGCGTTGGGAGGCTAGCGGGTAACACCGGGGAGCTGTTTTTT.

This clone was observed a single time. V usage is TRBV24-1 and J usage is TRBJ1-2; 8 nucleotides line up with TRBD1. Per germline, CDR1 KGHDR and CDR2 SFDVKD. J lost 6 bases, V lost 9 bases, and 29 bases had no gene match. The CDR3 loop spans 20 amino acids. CDR3 sequence reads: CATSTSTPLQHRGRGDGYTF. In DNA form, the CDR3 reads TGTGCCACCTCTACGTCCACTCCCCTCCAGCACAGGGGGAGAGGGGATGGCTACACCTTC.

The chain has TRBV5-1 and TRBJ1-6, with D perhaps matching TRBD1 (5 bases). The CDR3 extends over 16 amino acids. Trimming stripped 0 bases from V and 7 bases from J, with 14 bases between. Germline CDR1 and CDR2: SGHRS and YFSETQ. CDR3 amino acids: CASSLEGFGGNSPLHF. In DNA, the CDR3 is TGCGCCAGCAGCTTGGAAGGGTTCGGGGGGAATTCACCCCTCCACTTT.